The next 25 T cell receptor beta chains were all read from a single sample in a study of monozygotic twins with inflammatory bowel disease. TCRdb re-called the 5' RACE reads; one entry per CDR3 protein, DNA not given. Its table records 110,000 to 150,000 distinct CDR3 sequences. The sequencing input was blood. Every receptor here comes from a human donor with ulcerative colitis or Crohn's disease, or a healthy co-twin of an affected twin (not recorded which).

This chain links TRBV6-5 with TRBJ2-7; the TRBD2 assignment by TCRdb is unverifiable without DNA. The CDR3 totals 13 residues. Per the germline V gene, CDR1 is MNHEY and CDR2 is SVGAGI. CDR3 in amino acids: CASRDGTTPEQYF.

The chain has TRBV5-1 and TRBJ2-4; TCRdb's D call, TRBD1, is unchecked because there is no DNA. The CDR3 is made up of 13 amino acids. Germline CDR1 SGHRS, CDR2 YFSETQ. The CDR3 region is CASSPGAQGIQYF.

The chain uses TRBV24-1 and TRBJ2-1; TCRdb's D call, TRBD2, is unchecked because there is no DNA. CDR3 length: 16 amino acids. Germline loops: CDR1 KGHDR, CDR2 SFDVKD. CDR3 loop: CATSDSGTSGDNEQFF.

J is TRBJ2-1 and V is TRBV6-5; the TCRdb call, TRBD2, lacks DNA for checking. CDR3 size: 15 residues. Germline V gene data show CDR1 as MNHEY and CDR2 as SVGAGI. CDR3 sequence reads: CTSSYGLAGSNEQFF.

The chain links TRBV4-3 to TRBJ2-7; the TCRdb D gene call, TRBD2, has no DNA to confirm it. This CDR3 contains 14 residues. Germline V CDR1 and CDR2: LGHNA, YSLEER. The CDR3 is CASSQGLPSYEQYF.

The gene calls are TRBV5-6 and TRBJ2-7; TCRdb's D gene call, TRBD1, goes unchecked for lack of DNA. This CDR3 contains 15 residues. Germline V gene data show CDR1 as SGHDT and CDR2 as YYEEEE. CDR3 sequence: CASNSRERVTYEQYF.

CDR3 loop: CASSSRTGTRDIQYF. The V call is TRBV7-8, the J call TRBJ2-4; as DNA is missing, the TRBD1 call by TCRdb cannot be tested. The V gene's germline CDR1 is SGHVS and CDR2 FQNEAQ. CDR3 size: 15 residues.

This chain links TRBV7-3 with TRBJ1-2. This CDR3 is built from 14 residues. Germline loops: CDR1 SGHTA, CDR2 FQGTGA. The CDR3: CASSLAGGGYGYTF.

The rearrangement uses TRBV11-2 and TRBJ1-1. The CDR3 is 12 amino acids. CDR1 and CDR2 (germline): SGHAT, FQNNGV. Here the CDR3 reads CASSTLNTEAFF.

The rearrangement uses TRBV5-1 and TRBJ1-6; with no DNA, the TCRdb D assignment of TRBD1 cannot be verified. This CDR3 region has 14 residues. CDR1 and CDR2 from the germline V gene are SGHRS and YFSETQ. The CDR3 spells CASRARVLNSPLHF. Supplemented by reference TRBV5-1 and TRBJ1-6, the full variable domain reads KAGVTQTPRYLIKTRGQQVTLSCSPISGHRSVSWYQQTPGQGLQFLFEYFSETQRNKGNFPGRFSGRQFSNSRSEMNVSTLELGDSALYLCASRARVLNSPLHFGNGTRLTVT.

The chain links TRBV10-2 to TRBJ2-7. This CDR3 is 12 amino acids long. Germline V gives CDR1 WSHSY, CDR2 SAAADI. The CDR3 here is CASSLSNYEQYF.

The chain recombines TRBV12-3 or TRBV12-4 with TRBJ2-2; the TCRdb D gene call, TRBD1, has no DNA to confirm it. This CDR3 contains 14 residues. The CDR3 reads CASSFLGGHGELFF.

The V call is TRBV20-1, the J call TRBJ1-6; TCRdb selects TRBD1, and the lack of DNA leaves this call unchecked. The CDR3 is made up of 14 amino acids. Germline CDR1 reads DFQATT; CDR2 reads SNEGSKA (reference sequence). CDR3 sequence: CSAMKGQPNSPLHF.

This sequence joins TRBV27 and TRBJ1-1; the D call from TCRdb, TRBD1, cannot be confirmed without DNA. Germline V gene data show CDR1 as MNHEY and CDR2 as SMNVEV (reference sequence). The length of the CDR3 is 14 residues. The CDR3 region is CASSRRGVNTEAFF.

V and J are TRBV14 and TRBJ1-2. The germline CDR1 and CDR2 sequences are SGHDN and FVKESK. The CDR3 runs 16 residues. CDR3 protein: CASSQDVSVPDSGYTF.

V usage is TRBV13 and J usage is TRBJ2-1; TCRdb's D call, TRBD2, is unchecked because there is no DNA. The CDR3 length is 12 residues. CDR1 and CDR2 (germline): PRHDT, FYEKMQ (reference sequence). The CDR3: CASSNLLEKQFF. Variable domain in full (rest from reference TRBV13 and TRBJ2-1): AAGVIQSPRHLIKEKRETATLKCYPIPRHDTVYWYQQGPGQDPQFLISFYEKMQSDKGSIPDRFSAQQFSDYHSELNMSSLELGDSALYFCASSNLLEKQFFGPGTRLTVL.

The gene calls are TRBV5-6 and TRBJ2-5; TCRdb calls TRBD1, which cannot be checked without DNA. The CDR3 contains 14 residues. Germline V gene data show CDR1 as SGHDT and CDR2 as YYEEEE. CDR3: CASSWSGGGETQYF.

The chain carries TRBV20-1 and TRBJ2-5; TCRdb's assignment of TRBD2 cannot be checked, as there is no DNA. The CDR3 is 16 residues long. CDR1 is DFQATT and CDR2 is SNEGSKA in the germline V gene (reference sequence). The CDR3 sequence is CSATRDSGAVEETQYF.

V is TRBV5-6 and J is TRBJ2-7. Per germline, CDR1 SGHDT and CDR2 YYEEEE. This CDR3 region has 14 residues. CDR3 sequence reads: CASSLGAASGKQYF.

V is TRBV7-2 and J is TRBJ2-7; the TCRdb call, TRBD2, lacks DNA for checking. Germline-derived CDR1 and CDR2 are SGHTA and FQGNSA. The CDR3 runs to 19 residues. CDR3 residues: CASSTTGTSGTGGSYEQYF.

V gene TRBV7-3 combines with J gene TRBJ2-2; TCRdb's D call, TRBD1, is unchecked because there is no DNA. Germline V gene data show CDR1 as SGHTA and CDR2 as FQGTGA. The CDR3 has 15 amino acids. Here the CDR3 reads CASSTGQGSTGELFF.

This chain joins TRBV20-1 and TRBJ1-5. The CDR3 is 14 residues long. Germline V gene sequence: CDR1 DFQATT, CDR2 SNEGSKA (reference sequence). CDR3 protein: CSAPDLGLPRPQHF.

The chain recombines TRBV4-3 with TRBJ2-7; TCRdb calls TRBD2, which cannot be checked without DNA. Germline V gene data show CDR1 as LGHNA and CDR2 as YSLEER. The CDR3 length is 16 residues. The CDR3 loop reads CASSQARLAGFYEQYF.

The chain joins TRBV7-3 to TRBJ2-7; TCRdb designates TRBD1, a call that cannot be tested without DNA. Germline lookup yields CDR1 SGHTA and CDR2 FQGTGA. The CDR3 runs 12 residues. This CDR3 is CASSIPGYPQYF.

The chain has TRBV29-1 and TRBJ2-1; the TCRdb call, TRBD2, lacks DNA for checking. CDR3 size: 18 residues. Germline V CDR1 and CDR2: SQVTM, ANQGSEA. The CDR3 region is CSVQGLAGPRVHIVEQFF.